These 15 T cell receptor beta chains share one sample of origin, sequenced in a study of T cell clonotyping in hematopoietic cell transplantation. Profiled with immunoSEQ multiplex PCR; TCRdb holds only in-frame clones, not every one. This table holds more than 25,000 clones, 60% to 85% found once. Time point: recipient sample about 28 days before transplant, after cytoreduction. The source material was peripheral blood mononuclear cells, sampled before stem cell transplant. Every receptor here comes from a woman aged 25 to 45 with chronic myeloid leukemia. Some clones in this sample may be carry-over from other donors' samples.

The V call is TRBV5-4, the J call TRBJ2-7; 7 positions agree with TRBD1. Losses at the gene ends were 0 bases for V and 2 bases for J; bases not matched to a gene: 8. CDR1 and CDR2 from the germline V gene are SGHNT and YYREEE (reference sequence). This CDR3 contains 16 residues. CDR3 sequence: CASSLGAGTAAYEQYF. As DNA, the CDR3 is TGTGCCAGCAGCTTGGGGGCCGGGACAGCTGCCTACGAGCAGTACTTC.

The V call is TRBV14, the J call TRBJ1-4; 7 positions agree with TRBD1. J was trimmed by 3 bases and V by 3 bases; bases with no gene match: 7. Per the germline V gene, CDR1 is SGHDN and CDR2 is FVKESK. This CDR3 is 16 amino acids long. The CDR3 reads CASSQHRGIANEKLFF. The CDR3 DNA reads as TGTGCCAGCAGCCAGCACAGGGGAATAGCTAATGAAAAACTGTTTTTT.

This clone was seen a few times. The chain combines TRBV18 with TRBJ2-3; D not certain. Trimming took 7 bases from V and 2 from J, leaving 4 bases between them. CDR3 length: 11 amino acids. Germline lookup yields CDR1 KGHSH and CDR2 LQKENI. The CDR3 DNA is TGTGCCAGCTATAACACAGATACGCAGTATTTT. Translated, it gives CASYNTDTQYF.

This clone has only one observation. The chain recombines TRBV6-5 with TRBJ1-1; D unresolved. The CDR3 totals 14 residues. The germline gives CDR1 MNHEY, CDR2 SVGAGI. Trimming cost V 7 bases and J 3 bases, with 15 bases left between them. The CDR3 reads CASTLRIRDTEAFF. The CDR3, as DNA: TGTGCCAGCACCTTAAGAATTCGAGACACTGAAGCTTTCTTT.

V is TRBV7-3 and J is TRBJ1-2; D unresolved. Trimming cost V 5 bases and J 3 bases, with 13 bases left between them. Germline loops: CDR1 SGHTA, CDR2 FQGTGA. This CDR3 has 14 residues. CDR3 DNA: TGTGCCAGCAGCCCTGTCGGAGGAGACTATGGCTACACCTTC. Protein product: CASSPVGGDYGYTF.

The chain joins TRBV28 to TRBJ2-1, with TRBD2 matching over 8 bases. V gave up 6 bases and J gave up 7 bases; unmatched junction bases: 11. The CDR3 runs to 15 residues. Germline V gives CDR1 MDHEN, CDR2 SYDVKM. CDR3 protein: CASRSGTRSWNEQFF. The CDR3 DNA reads TGTGCCAGCAGATCCGGGACTAGGAGTTGGAATGAGCAGTTCTTC.

The CDR3 DNA reads TGTGCCAGCAGTTACAGGGGCGGCTACACCTTC. Residues: CASSYRGGYTF. The V call is TRBV7-2, the J call TRBJ1-2; 7 nucleotides align to TRBD1. V shed 6 bases and J 8 bases; nucleotides not matched to a gene: 3. The CDR3 is 11 amino acids. Germline V lookup: CDR1 SGHTA, CDR2 FQGNSA.

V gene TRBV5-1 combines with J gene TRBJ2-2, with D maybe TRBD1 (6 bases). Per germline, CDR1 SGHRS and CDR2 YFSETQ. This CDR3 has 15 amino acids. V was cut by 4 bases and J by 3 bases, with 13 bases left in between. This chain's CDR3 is CASSGGHPDTGELFF. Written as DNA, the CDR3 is TGCGCCAGCAGCGGGGGACATCCGGACACCGGGGAGCTGTTTTTT. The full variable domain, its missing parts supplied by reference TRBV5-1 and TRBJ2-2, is KAGVTQTPRYLIKTRGQQVTLSCSPISGHRSVSWYQQTPGQGLQFLFEYFSETQRNKGNFPGRFSGRQFSNSRSEMNVSTLELGDSALYLCASSGGHPDTGELFFGEGSRLTVL.

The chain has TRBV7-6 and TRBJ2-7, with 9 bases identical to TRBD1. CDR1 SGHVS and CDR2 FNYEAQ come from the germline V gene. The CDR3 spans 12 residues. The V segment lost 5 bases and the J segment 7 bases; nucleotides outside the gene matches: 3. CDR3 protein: CASSDRGGEQYF. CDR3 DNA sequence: TGTGCCAGCAGCGACAGGGGGGGTGAGCAGTACTTC.

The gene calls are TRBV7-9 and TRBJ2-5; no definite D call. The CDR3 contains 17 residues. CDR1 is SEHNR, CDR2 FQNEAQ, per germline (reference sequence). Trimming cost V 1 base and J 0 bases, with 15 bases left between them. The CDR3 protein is CASSLGQASLYQETQYF. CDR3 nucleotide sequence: TGTGCCAGCAGCTTAGGCCAGGCTTCCCTGTACCAAGAGACCCAGTACTTC.

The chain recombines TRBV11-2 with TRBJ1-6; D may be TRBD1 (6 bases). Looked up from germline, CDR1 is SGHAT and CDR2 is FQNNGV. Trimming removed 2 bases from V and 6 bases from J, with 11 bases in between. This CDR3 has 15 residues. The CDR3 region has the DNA TGTGCCAGCAGCTTAACAGGGTCTGGTAATTCACCCCTCCACTTT. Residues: CASSLTGSGNSPLHF.

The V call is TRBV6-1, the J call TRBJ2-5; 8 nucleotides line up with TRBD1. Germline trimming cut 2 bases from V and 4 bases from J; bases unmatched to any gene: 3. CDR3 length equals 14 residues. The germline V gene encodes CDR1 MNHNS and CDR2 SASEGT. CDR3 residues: CASSEQGATETQYF. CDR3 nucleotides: TGTGCCAGCAGTGAACAGGGGGCAACAGAGACCCAGTACTTC.

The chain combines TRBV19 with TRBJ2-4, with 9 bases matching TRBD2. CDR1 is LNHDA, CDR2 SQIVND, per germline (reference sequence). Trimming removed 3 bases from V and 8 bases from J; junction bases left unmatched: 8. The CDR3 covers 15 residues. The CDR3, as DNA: TGTGCCAGTAGTATCTCGCGGGGGGGCCACGACATTCAGTACTTC. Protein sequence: CASSISRGGHDIQYF.

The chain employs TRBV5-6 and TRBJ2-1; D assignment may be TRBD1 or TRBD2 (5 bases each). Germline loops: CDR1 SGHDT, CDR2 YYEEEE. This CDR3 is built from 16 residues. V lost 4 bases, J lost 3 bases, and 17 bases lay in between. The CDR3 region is CASSVGTVYRYNEQFF. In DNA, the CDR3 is TGTGCCAGCAGCGTCGGGACCGTCTACCGCTACAATGAGCAGTTCTTC.

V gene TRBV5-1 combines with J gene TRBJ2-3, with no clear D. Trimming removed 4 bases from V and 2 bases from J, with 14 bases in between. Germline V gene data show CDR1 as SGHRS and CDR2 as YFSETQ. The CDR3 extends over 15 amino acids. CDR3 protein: CASSGPGFVTDTQYF. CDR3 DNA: TGCGCCAGCAGCGGCCCCGGCTTTGTCACAGATACGCAGTATTTT.